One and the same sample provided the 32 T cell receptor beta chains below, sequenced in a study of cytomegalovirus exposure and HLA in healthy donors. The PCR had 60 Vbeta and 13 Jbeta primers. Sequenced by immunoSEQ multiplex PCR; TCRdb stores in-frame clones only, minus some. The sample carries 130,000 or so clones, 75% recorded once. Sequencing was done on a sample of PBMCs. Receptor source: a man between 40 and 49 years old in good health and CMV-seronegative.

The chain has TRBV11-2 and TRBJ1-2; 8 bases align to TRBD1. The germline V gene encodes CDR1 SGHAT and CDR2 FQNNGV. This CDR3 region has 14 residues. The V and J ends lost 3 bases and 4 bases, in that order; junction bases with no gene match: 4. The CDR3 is CASSFRTGSYGYTF. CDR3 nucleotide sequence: TGTGCCAGCAGCTTCCGGACAGGGTCCTATGGCTACACCTTC.

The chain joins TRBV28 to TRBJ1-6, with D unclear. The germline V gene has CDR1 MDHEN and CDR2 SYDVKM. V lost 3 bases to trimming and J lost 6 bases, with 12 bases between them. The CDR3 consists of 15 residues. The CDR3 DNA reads TGTGCCAGCAGTTTGAGTGGACTGGGTAATTCACCCCTCCACTTT. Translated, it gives CASSLSGLGNSPLHF. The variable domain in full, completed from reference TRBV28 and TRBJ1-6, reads DVKVTQSSRYLVKRTGEKVFLECVQDMDHENMFWYRQDPGLGLRLIYFSYDVKMKEKGDIPEGYSVSREKKERFSLILESASTNQTSMYLCASSLSGLGNSPLHFGNGTRLTVT.

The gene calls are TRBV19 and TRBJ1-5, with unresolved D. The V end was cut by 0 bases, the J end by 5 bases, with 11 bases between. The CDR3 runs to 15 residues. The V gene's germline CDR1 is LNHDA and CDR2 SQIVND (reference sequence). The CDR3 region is CASSIDQGAYQPQHF. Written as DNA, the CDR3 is TGTGCCAGTAGTATAGATCAAGGAGCCTATCAGCCCCAGCATTTT.

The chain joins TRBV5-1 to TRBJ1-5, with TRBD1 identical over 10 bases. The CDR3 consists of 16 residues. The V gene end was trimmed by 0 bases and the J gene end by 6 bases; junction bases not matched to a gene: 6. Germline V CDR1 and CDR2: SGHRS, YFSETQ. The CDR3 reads CASSLEGTGDGQPQHF. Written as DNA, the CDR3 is TGCGCCAGCAGCTTGGAAGGGACAGGGGATGGTCAGCCCCAGCATTTT.

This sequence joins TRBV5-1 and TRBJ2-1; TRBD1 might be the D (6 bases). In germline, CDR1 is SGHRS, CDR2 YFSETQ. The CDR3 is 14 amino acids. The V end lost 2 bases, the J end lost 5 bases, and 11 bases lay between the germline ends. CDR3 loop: CASSFGQTNNEQFF. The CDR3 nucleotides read TGCGCCAGCAGCTTCGGACAGACGAACAATGAGCAGTTCTTC. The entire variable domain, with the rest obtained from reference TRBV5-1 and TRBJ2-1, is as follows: KAGVTQTPRYLIKTRGQQVTLSCSPISGHRSVSWYQQTPGQGLQFLFEYFSETQRNKGNFPGRFSGRQFSNSRSEMNVSTLELGDSALYLCASSFGQTNNEQFFGPGTRLTVL.

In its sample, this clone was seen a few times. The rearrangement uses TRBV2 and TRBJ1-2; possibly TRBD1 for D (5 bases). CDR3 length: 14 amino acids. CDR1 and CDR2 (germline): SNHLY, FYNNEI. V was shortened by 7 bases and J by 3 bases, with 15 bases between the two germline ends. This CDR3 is CASKNLREDYGYTF. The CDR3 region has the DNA TGTGCCAGCAAAAATCTCAGGGAAGACTATGGCTACACCTTC.

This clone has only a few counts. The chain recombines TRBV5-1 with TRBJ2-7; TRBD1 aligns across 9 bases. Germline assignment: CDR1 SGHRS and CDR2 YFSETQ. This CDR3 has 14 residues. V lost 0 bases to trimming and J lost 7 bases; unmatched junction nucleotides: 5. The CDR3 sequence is CASSLAQGAGEQYF. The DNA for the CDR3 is TGCGCCAGCAGCTTGGCACAGGGGGCGGGTGAGCAGTACTTC.

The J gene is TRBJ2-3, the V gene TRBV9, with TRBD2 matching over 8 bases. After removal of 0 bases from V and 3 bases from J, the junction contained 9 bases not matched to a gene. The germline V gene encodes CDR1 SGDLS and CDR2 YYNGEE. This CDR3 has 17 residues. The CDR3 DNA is TGTGCCAGCAGCGTAGAGGGCGGGGGGCTCCGAACAGATACGCAGTATTTT. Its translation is CASSVEGGGLRTDTQYF.

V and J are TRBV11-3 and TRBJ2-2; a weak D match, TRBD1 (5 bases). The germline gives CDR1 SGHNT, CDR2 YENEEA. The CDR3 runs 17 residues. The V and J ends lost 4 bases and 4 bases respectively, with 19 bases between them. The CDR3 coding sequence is TGTGCCAGCAGCTCTAACCTAGGGGTATCTGGCACCGGGGAGCTGTTTTTT. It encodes CASSSNLGVSGTGELFF. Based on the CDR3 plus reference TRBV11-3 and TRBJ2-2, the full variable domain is EAGVVQSPRYKIIEKKQPVAFWCNPISGHNTLYWYLQNLGQGPELLIRYENEEAVDDSQLPKDRFSAERLKGVDSTLKIQPAELGDSAVYLCASSSNLGVSGTGELFFGEGSRLTVL.

This CDR3 is CASSQPTSGVQGTQYF. Written as DNA, the CDR3 is TGTGCCAGCAGCCAACCGACTAGCGGTGTGCAGGGGACCCAGTACTTC. This chain joins TRBV7-2 and TRBJ2-5; 9 bases align to TRBD2. Trimming removed 5 bases from V and 7 bases from J; junction bases left unmatched: 14. CDR1 is SGHTA, CDR2 FQGNSA, per germline. The CDR3 covers 16 residues.

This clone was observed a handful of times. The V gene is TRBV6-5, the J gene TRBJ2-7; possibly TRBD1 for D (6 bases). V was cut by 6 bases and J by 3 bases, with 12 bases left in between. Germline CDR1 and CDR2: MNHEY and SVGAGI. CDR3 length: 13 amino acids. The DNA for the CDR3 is TGTGCCAGCAGAAATTCACAGGGCTACGAGCAGTACTTC. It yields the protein CASRNSQGYEQYF.

DNA for the CDR3: TGTGCCAGCAGCTTAGGCAGGGCGACAGATACGCAGTATTTT. It specifies CASSLGRATDTQYF. The chain uses TRBV11-3 and TRBJ2-3, with a tentative D call TRBD1 (5 bases). The V end lost 1 base, the J end lost 3 bases, and 8 bases lay between the germline ends. This CDR3 is 14 amino acids long. The germline gives CDR1 SGHNT, CDR2 YENEEA.

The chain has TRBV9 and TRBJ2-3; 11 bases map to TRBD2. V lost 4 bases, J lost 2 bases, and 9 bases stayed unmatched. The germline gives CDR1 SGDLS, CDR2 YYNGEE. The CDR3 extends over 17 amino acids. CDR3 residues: CASSTPTSGANTDTQYF. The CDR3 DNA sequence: TGTGCCAGCAGCACCCCGACTAGCGGGGCCAACACAGATACGCAGTATTTT.

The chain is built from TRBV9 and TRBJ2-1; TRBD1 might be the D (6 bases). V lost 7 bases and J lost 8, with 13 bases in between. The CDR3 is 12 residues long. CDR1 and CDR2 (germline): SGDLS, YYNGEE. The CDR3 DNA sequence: TGTGCCAGCTCCACAGGGATCGATGAGCAGTTCTTC. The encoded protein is CASSTGIDEQFF.

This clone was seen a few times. In DNA, the CDR3 is TGTGCCAGCTCACCACCGTGGGACAGGGGAGGTAATCATGGCTACACCTTC. Amino acids: CASSPPWDRGGNHGYTF. The chain uses TRBV18 and TRBJ1-2, with TRBD1 identical over 10 bases. The J segment lost 6 bases and the V segment lost 0 bases, leaving 10 bases of the junction unmatched. CDR1 is KGHSH, CDR2 LQKENI, per germline. The CDR3 totals 17 residues.

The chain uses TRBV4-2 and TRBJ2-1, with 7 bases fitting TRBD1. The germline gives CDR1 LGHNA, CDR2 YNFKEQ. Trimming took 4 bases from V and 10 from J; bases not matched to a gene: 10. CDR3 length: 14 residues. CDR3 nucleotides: TGTGCCAGCAGCCTCCTCAGGAAAGGGGGCGAGCAGTTCTTC. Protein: CASSLLRKGGEQFF.

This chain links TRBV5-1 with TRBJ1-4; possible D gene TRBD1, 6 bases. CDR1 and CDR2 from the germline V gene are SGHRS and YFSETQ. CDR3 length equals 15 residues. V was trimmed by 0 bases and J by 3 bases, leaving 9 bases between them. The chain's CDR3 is CASSLAQGPNEKLFF. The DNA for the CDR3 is TGCGCCAGCAGCTTGGCACAGGGCCCTAATGAAAAACTGTTTTTT.

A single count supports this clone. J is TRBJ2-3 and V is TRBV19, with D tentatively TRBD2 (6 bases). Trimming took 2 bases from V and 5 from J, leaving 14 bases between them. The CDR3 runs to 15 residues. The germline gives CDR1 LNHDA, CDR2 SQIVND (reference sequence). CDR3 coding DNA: TGTGCCAGTAGTATATTCGGGGGAGGCTTAGATACGCAGTATTTT. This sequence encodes CASSIFGGGLDTQYF.

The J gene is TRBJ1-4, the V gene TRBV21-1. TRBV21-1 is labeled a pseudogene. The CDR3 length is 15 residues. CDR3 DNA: TGTGCCAGCAGCTCGCCGGGAGGCACTAATGAAAAACTGTTTTTT. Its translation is CASSSPGGTNEKLFF.

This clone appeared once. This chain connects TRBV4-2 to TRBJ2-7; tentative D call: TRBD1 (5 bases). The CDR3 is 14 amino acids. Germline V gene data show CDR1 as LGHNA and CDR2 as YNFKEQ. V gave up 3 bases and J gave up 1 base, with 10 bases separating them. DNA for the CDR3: TGTGCCAGCAGCCATTTTACAGGATCCTACGAGCAGTACTTC. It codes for CASSHFTGSYEQYF.

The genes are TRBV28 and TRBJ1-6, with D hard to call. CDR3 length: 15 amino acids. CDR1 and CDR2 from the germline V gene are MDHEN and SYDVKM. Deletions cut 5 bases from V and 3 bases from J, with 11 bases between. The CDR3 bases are TGTGCCAGCAGTCTCCTGCCAGGCTATAATTCACCCCTCCACTTT. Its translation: CASSLLPGYNSPLHF. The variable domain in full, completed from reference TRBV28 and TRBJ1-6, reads DVKVTQSSRYLVKRTGEKVFLECVQDMDHENMFWYRQDPGLGLRLIYFSYDVKMKEKGDIPEGYSVSREKKERFSLILESASTNQTSMYLCASSLLPGYNSPLHFGNGTRLTVT.

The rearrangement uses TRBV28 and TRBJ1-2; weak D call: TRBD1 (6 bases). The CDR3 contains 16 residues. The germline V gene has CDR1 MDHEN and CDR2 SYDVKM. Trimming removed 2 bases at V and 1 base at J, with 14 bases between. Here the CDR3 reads CASSLMPTGDNYGYTF. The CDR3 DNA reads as TGTGCCAGCAGTTTAATGCCGACAGGAGATAACTATGGCTACACCTTC.

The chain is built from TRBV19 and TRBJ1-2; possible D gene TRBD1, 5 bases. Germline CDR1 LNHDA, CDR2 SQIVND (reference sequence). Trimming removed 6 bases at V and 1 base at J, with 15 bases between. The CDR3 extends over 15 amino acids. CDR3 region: CASSTPTVLNYGYTF. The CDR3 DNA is TGTGCCAGTAGCACCCCGACAGTGCTTAACTATGGCTACACCTTC. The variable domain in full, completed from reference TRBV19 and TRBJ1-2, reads DGGITQSPKYLFRKEGQNVTLSCEQNLNHDAMYWYRQDPGQGLRLIYYSQIVNDFQKGDIAEGYSVSREKKESFPLTVTSAQKNPTAFYLCASSTPTVLNYGYTFGSGTRLTVV.

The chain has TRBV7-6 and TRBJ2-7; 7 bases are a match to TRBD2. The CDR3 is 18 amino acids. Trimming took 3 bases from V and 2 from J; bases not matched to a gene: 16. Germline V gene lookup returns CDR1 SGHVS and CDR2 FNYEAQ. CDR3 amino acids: CASSLEGMIGAGPYEQYF. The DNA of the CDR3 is TGTGCCAGCAGCTTGGAGGGAATGATCGGAGCGGGGCCCTACGAGCAGTACTTC.

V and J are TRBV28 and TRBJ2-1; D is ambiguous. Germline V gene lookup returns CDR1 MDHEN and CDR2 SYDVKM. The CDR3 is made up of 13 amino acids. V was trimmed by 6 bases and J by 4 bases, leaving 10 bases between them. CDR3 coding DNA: TGTGCCAGCAGCCCCCCCTTGTACAATGAGCAGTTCTTC. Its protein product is CASSPPLYNEQFF.

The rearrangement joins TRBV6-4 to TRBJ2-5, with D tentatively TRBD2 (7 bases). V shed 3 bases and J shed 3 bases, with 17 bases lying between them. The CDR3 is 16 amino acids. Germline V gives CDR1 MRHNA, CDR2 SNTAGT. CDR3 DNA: TGTGCCAGCAGTGAATTCGGAGGGGGGGAGAAAGAGACCCAGTACTTC. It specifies CASSEFGGGEKETQYF.

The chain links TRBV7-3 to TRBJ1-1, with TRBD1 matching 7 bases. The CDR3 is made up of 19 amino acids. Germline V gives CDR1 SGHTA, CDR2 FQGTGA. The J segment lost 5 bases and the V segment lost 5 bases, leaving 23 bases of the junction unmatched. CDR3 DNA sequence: TGTGCCAGCAGCCCCCAGGGGGACTCGGGGATCGTGGCTTTGACTGAAGCTTTCTTT. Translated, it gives CASSPQGDSGIVALTEAFF.

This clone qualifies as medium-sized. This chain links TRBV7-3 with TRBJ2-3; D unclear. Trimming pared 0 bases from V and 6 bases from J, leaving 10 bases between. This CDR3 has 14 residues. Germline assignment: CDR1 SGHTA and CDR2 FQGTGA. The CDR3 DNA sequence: TGTGCCAGCAGCTTAACGAGGTCGTGGGATACGCAGTATTTT. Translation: CASSLTRSWDTQYF. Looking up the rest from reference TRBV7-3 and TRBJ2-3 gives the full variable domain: GAGVSQTPSNKVTEKGKYVELRCDPISGHTALYWYRQSLGQGPEFLIYFQGTGAADDSGLPNDRFFAVRPEGSVSTLKIQRTERGDSAVYLCASSLTRSWDTQYFGPGTRLTVL.

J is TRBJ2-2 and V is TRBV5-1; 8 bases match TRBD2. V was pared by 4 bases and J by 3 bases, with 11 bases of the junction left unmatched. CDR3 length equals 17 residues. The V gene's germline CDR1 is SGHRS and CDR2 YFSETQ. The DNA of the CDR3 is TGCGCCAGCAGCCCGTCGCGGGAGGCAGATCACACCGGGGAGCTGTTTTTT. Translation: CASSPSREADHTGELFF.

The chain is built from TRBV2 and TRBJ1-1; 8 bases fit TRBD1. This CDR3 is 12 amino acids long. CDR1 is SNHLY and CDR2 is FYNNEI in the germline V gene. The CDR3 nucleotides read TGTGCAGACGGGACAGGGAACACTGAAGCTTTCTTT. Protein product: CADGTGNTEAFF.

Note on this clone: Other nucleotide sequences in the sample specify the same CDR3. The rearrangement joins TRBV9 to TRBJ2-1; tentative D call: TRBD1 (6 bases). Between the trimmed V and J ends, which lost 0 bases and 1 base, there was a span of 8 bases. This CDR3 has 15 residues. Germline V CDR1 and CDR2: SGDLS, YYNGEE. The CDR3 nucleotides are TGTGCCAGCAGCGTAGGAGGGGGTTCCTACAATGAGCAGTTCTTC. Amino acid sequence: CASSVGGGSYNEQFF.

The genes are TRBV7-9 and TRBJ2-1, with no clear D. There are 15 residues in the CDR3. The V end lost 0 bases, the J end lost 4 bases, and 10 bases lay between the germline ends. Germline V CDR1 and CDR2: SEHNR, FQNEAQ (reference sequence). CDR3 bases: TGTGCCAGCAGCTTAGCTAGCCTCATATACAATGAGCAGTTCTTC. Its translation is CASSLASLIYNEQFF.